A selection of T cell receptor beta chains follows, all from one sample in a study of T-cell memory formation after mild COVID-19. TCRdb independently ran MiXCR on the 5' RACE reads; one entry per CDR3 protein. The repertoire consists of about 90,000 distinct CDR3 sequences, with 10% to 15% occurring once and the leading ten covering about 27%. The sequenced sample consisted of PBMCs or a T cell subset sorted from them (not recorded which). Receptors originate from an adult woman who had mild COVID-19 (a few samples of this study predate the infection). Cell type and time point are not known. CDR3s include the opening cysteine and the closing phenylalanine or tryptophan. The order of the fields is CDR3 DNA, CDR3 protein, V gene, J gene, clone size, D gene. D genes are given only for firm matches. Part of the rows lack a size; the others show once, few, many or a class for expanded clones.

cdr3_nt: TGTGCCAGCAGCTTAGAGACCCTGTCCTACAATGAGCAGTTCTTC; cdr3_aa: CASSLETLSYNEQFF; v_call: TRBV7-9; j_call: TRBJ2-1; clone_size: many; d_call: NA
cdr3_nt: TGTGCCAGCAGTCCCGTGAACACTGAAGCTTTCTTT; cdr3_aa: CASSPVNTEAFF; v_call: TRBV12-3/TRBV12-4; j_call: TRBJ1-1; clone_size: NA; d_call: NA
cdr3_nt: TGTGCCAGCAGCCAAGAAAGGGAGACCCAGTACTTC; cdr3_aa: CASSQERETQYF; v_call: TRBV4-2; j_call: TRBJ2-5; clone_size: NA; d_call: NA
cdr3_nt: TGCAGCGTTAGTGTGAACACTGAAGCTTTCTTT; cdr3_aa: CSVSVNTEAFF; v_call: TRBV29-1; j_call: TRBJ1-1; clone_size: few; d_call: NA
cdr3_nt: TGTGCCAGCAGCCACGCTTCGGGACTAGCGGGAGGGCAAGAGACCCAGTACTTC; cdr3_aa: CASSHASGLAGGQETQYF; v_call: TRBV3-1; j_call: TRBJ2-5; clone_size: few; d_call: TRBD2
cdr3_nt: TGCAGCGGGGTGGACAGAGAAAACACCATATATTTT; cdr3_aa: CSGVDRENTIYF; v_call: TRBV29-1; j_call: TRBJ1-3; clone_size: NA; d_call: NA
cdr3_nt: TGTGCCAGCAGCTTAGGGGGGGCCGGCGGACCAGAGACCCAGTACTTC; cdr3_aa: CASSLGGAGGPETQYF; v_call: TRBV7-9; j_call: TRBJ2-5; clone_size: NA; d_call: NA
cdr3_nt: TGTGCCAGCAGCCCCAGGGACAGGGCTGGGGCCAACGTCCTGACTTTC; cdr3_aa: CASSPRDRAGANVLTF; v_call: TRBV5-4; j_call: TRBJ2-6; clone_size: NA; d_call: TRBD1
cdr3_nt: TGTGCCAGCAGCTTACGGGACACCATCTACAATGAGCAGTTCTTC; cdr3_aa: CASSLRDTIYNEQFF; v_call: TRBV7-8; j_call: TRBJ2-1; clone_size: many; d_call: NA
cdr3_nt: TGCAGTGCTAGAGGCGACATTTCCTACGAGCAGTACTTC; cdr3_aa: CSARGDISYEQYF; v_call: TRBV20-1; j_call: TRBJ2-7; clone_size: few; d_call: NA
cdr3_nt: TGCGCCAGCAGCCAAGAAAGGATGGGCTACAATGAGCAGTTCTTC; cdr3_aa: CASSQERMGYNEQFF; v_call: TRBV4-3; j_call: TRBJ2-1; clone_size: few; d_call: NA
cdr3_nt: TGTGCCAGCAGGTTCGACGTGGTCAATGAAGCTTTCTTT; cdr3_aa: CASRFDVVNEAFF; v_call: TRBV7-9; j_call: TRBJ1-1; clone_size: few; d_call: NA
cdr3_nt: TGTGCCAGCAGGTCAGGGAACAATGGCTACACCTTC; cdr3_aa: CASRSGNNGYTF; v_call: TRBV5-6; j_call: TRBJ1-2; clone_size: few; d_call: NA
cdr3_nt: TGTGCCAGCAGTTTACTCGGGGGGGCCTACGAGCAGTACTTC; cdr3_aa: CASSLLGGAYEQYF; v_call: TRBV12-3/TRBV12-4; j_call: TRBJ2-7; clone_size: NA; d_call: TRBD2
cdr3_nt: TGCAGTGCCGCGGGGGGGCGGACAGATACGCAGTATTTT; cdr3_aa: CSAAGGRTDTQYF; v_call: TRBV20-1; j_call: TRBJ2-3; clone_size: NA; d_call: TRBD2
cdr3_nt: TGTGCCAGCAGCTTAGGTGGTCATGGAGCTTTCTTT; cdr3_aa: CASSLGGHGAFF; v_call: TRBV7-6; j_call: TRBJ1-1; clone_size: many; d_call: NA
cdr3_nt: TGTGCCACCTCGGACGGGCCTAATTCACCCCTCCACTTT; cdr3_aa: CATSDGPNSPLHF; v_call: TRBV9; j_call: TRBJ1-6; clone_size: NA; d_call: NA
cdr3_nt: TGCAGTGCTAGATCCGTGGACAGTTATCAGCCCCAGCATTTT; cdr3_aa: CSARSVDSYQPQHF; v_call: TRBV20-1; j_call: TRBJ1-5; clone_size: NA; d_call: NA
cdr3_nt: TGTGCCAGCAGCACCCTGGGACACCACGGACGAAGCACAGATACGCAGTATTTT; cdr3_aa: CASSTLGHHGRSTDTQYF; v_call: TRBV7-9; j_call: TRBJ2-3; clone_size: few; d_call: NA
cdr3_nt: TGTGCCAGCAGCTTGCGCGGACAGCCGACTTATTTTTCACCCCTCCACTTT; cdr3_aa: CASSLRGQPTYFSPLHF; v_call: TRBV5-6; j_call: TRBJ1-6; clone_size: few; d_call: NA
cdr3_nt: TGTGCCAGCAGCGTTAAGAATTACGAGCAGTACTTC; cdr3_aa: CASSVKNYEQYF; v_call: TRBV7-9; j_call: TRBJ2-7; clone_size: few; d_call: NA
cdr3_nt: TGTGCCAGCAGTTACGATAGCCTGGGGGCTGAAGGCTACACCTTC; cdr3_aa: CASSYDSLGAEGYTF; v_call: TRBV6-5; j_call: TRBJ1-2; clone_size: few; d_call: NA
cdr3_nt: TGTGCCAGTCTCAAAGCAGTCGGGGAGCTGTTTTTT; cdr3_aa: CASLKAVGELFF; v_call: TRBV7-6; j_call: TRBJ2-2; clone_size: NA; d_call: NA
cdr3_nt: TGTGCCAGCAGCACAGGACAGGACGGCTACACCTTC; cdr3_aa: CASSTGQDGYTF; v_call: TRBV7-9; j_call: TRBJ1-2; clone_size: few; d_call: TRBD1
cdr3_nt: TGTGCCAGCAGCTTAGCCGACTGGGGACTAGCGGGGGACACAGATACGCAGTATTTT; cdr3_aa: CASSLADWGLAGDTDTQYF; v_call: TRBV7-9; j_call: TRBJ2-3; clone_size: once; d_call: TRBD2
cdr3_nt: TGTGCCACCAGTGAAGGATCGTCTAGCGGGAACACCGGGGAGCTGTTTTTT; cdr3_aa: CATSEGSSSGNTGELFF; v_call: TRBV24-1; j_call: TRBJ2-2; clone_size: NA; d_call: TRBD2
cdr3_nt: TGTGCCAGCAGTTTAGGCCATTCGGGCACAGATACGCAGTATTTT; cdr3_aa: CASSLGHSGTDTQYF; v_call: TRBV12-3/TRBV12-4; j_call: TRBJ2-3; clone_size: NA; d_call: NA
cdr3_nt: TGCGCCAGCAGCCAAGATAGACTAGCGGGAGGGGCCAATGAGCAGTTCTTC; cdr3_aa: CASSQDRLAGGANEQFF; v_call: TRBV4-3; j_call: TRBJ2-1; clone_size: many; d_call: TRBD2
cdr3_nt: TGTGCCAGCAGCTTAGTCCGAACGGAGGGTTCGTTCTTC; cdr3_aa: CASSLVRTEGSFF; v_call: TRBV7-8; j_call: TRBJ2-1; clone_size: many; d_call: NA